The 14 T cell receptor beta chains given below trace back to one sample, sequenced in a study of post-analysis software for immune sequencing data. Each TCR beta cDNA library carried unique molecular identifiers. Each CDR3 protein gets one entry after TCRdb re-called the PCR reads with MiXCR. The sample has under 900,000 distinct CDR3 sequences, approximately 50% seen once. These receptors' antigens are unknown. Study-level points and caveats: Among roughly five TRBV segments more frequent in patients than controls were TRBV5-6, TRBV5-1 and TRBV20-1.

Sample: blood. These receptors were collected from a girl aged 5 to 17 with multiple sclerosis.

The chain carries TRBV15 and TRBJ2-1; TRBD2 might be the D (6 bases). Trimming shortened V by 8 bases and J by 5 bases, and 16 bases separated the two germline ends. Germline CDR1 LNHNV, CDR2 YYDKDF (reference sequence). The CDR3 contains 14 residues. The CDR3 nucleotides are TGTGCCACCCTATTGGGTAGCGGTAACAATGAGCAGTTCTTC. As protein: CATLLGSGNNEQFF.

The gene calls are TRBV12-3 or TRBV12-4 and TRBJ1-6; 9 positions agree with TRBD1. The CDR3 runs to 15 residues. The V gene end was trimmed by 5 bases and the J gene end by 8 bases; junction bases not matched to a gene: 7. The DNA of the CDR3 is TGTGCCAGCAGTCCCGGGACAGGGAGATATTCACCCCTCCACTTT. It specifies CASSPGTGRYSPLHF.

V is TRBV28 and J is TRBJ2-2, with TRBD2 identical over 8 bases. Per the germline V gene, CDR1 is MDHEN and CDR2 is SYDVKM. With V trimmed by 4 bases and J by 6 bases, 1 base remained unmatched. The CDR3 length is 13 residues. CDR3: CASSSGGAGELFF. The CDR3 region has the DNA TGTGCCAGCAGTTCGGGGGGGGCCGGGGAGCTGTTTTTT.

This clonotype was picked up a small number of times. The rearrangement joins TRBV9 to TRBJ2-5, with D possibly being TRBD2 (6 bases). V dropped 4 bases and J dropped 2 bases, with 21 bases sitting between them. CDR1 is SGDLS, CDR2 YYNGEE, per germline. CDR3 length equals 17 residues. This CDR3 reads CASSSRRSGGTQETQYF. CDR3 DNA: TGTGCCAGCAGCAGTCGCCGTTCGGGCGGGACGCAAGAGACCCAGTACTTC.

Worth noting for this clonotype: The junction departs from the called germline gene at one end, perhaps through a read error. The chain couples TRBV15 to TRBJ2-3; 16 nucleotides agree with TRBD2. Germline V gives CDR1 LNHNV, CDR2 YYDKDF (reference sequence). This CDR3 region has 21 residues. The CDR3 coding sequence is TGTGCCACCAGCAGAAGCCCGACGATCGGGACTAGCGGGAGGGGCACGGATACGCAGTATTTT. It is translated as CATSRSPTIGTSGRGTDTQYF.

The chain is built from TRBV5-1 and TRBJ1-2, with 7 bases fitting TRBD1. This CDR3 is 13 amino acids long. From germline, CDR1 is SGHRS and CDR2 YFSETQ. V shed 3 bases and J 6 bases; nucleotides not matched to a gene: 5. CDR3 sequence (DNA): TGCGCCAGCAGCTCTGGGACAGCCCATGGCTACACCTTC. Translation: CASSSGTAHGYTF.

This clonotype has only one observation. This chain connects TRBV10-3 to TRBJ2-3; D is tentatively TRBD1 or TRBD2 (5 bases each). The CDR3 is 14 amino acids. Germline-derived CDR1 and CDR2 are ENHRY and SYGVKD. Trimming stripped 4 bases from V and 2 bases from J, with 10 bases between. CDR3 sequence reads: CAISAGDLTDTQYF. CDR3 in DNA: TGTGCCATCAGTGCCGGGGACCTCACAGATACGCAGTATTTT.

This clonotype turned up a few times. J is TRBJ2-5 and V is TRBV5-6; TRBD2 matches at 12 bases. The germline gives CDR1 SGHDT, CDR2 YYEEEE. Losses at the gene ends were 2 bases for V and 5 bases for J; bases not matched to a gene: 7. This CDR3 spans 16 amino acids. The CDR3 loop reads CASSFGLAGGLETQYF. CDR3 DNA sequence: TGTGCCAGCAGCTTCGGCCTAGCGGGGGGGCTGGAGACCCAGTACTTC.

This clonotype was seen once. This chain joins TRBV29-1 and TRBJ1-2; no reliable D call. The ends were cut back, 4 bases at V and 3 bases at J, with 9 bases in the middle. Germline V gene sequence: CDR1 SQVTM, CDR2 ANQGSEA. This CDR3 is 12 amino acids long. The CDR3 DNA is TGCAGCGTTGGGCAGGTGCACTATGGCTACACCTTC. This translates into CSVGQVHYGYTF.

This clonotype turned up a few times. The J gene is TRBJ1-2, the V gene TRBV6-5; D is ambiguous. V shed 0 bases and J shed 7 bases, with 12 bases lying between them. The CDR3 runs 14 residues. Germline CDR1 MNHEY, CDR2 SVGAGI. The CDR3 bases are TGTGCCAGCAGTTACTCCTGGCTGGCAGCTGGCTACACCTTC. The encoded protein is CASSYSWLAAGYTF.

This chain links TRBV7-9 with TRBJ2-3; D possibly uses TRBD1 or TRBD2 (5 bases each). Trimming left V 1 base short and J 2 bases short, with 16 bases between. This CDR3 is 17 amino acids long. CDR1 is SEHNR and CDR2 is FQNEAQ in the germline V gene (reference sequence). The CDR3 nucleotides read TGTGCCAGCAGCTTAGTACGGCAGGGACCCCTCACAGATACGCAGTATTTT. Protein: CASSLVRQGPLTDTQYF.

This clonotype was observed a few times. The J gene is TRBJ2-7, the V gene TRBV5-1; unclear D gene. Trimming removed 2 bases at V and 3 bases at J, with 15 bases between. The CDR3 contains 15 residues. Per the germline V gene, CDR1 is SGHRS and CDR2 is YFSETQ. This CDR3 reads CASSLRADFLYEQYF. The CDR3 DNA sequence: TGCGCCAGCAGCTTACGAGCCGACTTTCTCTACGAGCAGTACTTC.

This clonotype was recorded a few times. The CDR3: CASNSGGLGQPQHF. The CDR3 DNA reads TGTGCCAGCAACTCAGGGGGCCTGGGTCAGCCCCAGCATTTT. V gene TRBV28 combines with J gene TRBJ1-5; TRBD1 matches 8 bases. CDR3 length: 14 residues. The V gene's germline CDR1 is MDHEN and CDR2 SYDVKM. V lost 7 bases, J lost 6 bases, and 8 bases stayed unmatched.

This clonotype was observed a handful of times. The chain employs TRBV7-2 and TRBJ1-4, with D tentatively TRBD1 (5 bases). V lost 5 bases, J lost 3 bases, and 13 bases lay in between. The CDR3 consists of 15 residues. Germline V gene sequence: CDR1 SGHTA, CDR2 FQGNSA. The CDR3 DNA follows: TGTGCCAGCAGCCGGGGCCCAGCGGCTAATGAAAAACTGTTTTTT. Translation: CASSRGPAANEKLFF.